A selection of T cell receptor beta chains follows, all from one sample in a study of blood T cell repertoires in COVID-19. This table comes from immunoSEQ multiplex PCR, and its TCRdb copy is limited to in-frame clones, with some not included. Here the sample spans 150,000 to 200,000 clones, about 87% being singletons. The source material was peripheral blood. These receptor sequences come from a woman in her 70s with COVID-19, enrolled during active disease. Both conserved end residues are part of each CDR3. The D gene is left open where the match is weak. Only some rows state a clone size, as once, few, many or a class for expanded clones.

size,D,V,J,length,CDR3,DNA
NA,TRBD2,TRBV6-5,TRBJ2-7,15,CASSYPGTSGSEQYF,TGTGCCAGCAGTTACCCGGGGACTAGCGGCTCCGAGCAGTACTTC
NA,NA,TRBV12-3/TRBV12-4,TRBJ1-2,12,CASSFRFAGYTF,TGTGCCAGCAGTTTTCGGTTTGCGGGCTACACCTTC
NA,NA,TRBV23-1,TRBJ1-5,17,CASTKPYGVPSNQPQHF,TGCGCCAGCACCAAACCTTACGGGGTTCCTAGCAATCAGCCCCAGCATTTT
NA,TRBD1,TRBV7-9,TRBJ2-6,17,CASSLGQGAAGANVLTF,TGTGCCAGCAGCTTGGGGCAGGGGGCGGCTGGGGCCAACGTCCTGACTTTC
NA,NA,TRBV9,TRBJ2-6,15,CASSAPDSGANVLTF,TGTGCCAGCAGCGCCCCAGACTCTGGGGCCAACGTCCTGACTTTC
few,NA,TRBV6-1,TRBJ1-2,17,CASSEGEDTTTTYGYTF,TGTGCCAGCAGTGAAGGGGAGGACACTACTACTACGTATGGCTACACCTTC
NA,NA,TRBV11-3,TRBJ2-7,16,CASSPEGGRLSYEQYF,TGTGCCAGCAGCCCAGAGGGGGGGCGCCTATCCTACGAGCAGTACTTC
NA,NA,TRBV19,TRBJ2-1,14,CASSGSGIHNEQFF,TGTGCCAGTAGTGGTAGCGGTATTCACAATGAGCAGTTCTTC
NA,NA,TRBV29-1,TRBJ2-3,14,CSVALVASTDTQYF,TGCAGCGTTGCCTTGGTAGCATCCACAGATACGCAGTATTTT
NA,NA,TRBV6-5,TRBJ2-5,13,CASSRTLRETQYF,TGTGCCAGCAGTAGGACATTGCGAGAGACCCAGTACTTC
NA,NA,TRBV19,TRBJ1-5,20,CASSVPEGRVWGRPDQPQHF,TGTGCCAGTAGTGTGCCGGAAGGTAGAGTTTGGGGCAGGCCTGATCAGCCCCAGCATTTT
NA,NA,TRBV11-2,TRBJ2-5,13,CASSLSPGETQYF,TGTGCCAGCAGCTTATCCCCCGGGGAGACCCAGTACTTC
NA,TRBD2,TRBV5-1,TRBJ2-1,12,CASSWSGKEQFF,TGCGCCAGCAGCTGGAGCGGGAAAGAGCAGTTCTTC
NA,TRBD1,TRBV28,TRBJ2-5,17,CASSSGQGDFGGETQYF,TGTGCCAGCAGTTCGGGACAGGGGGATTTCGGGGGAGAGACCCAGTACTTC
few,NA,TRBV30,TRBJ1-1,13,CAWSVGGGTEAFF,TGTGCCTGGAGTGTAGGGGGGGGCACTGAAGCTTTCTTT
NA,TRBD1,TRBV27,TRBJ1-1,16,CASSPRGQVQNTEAFF,TGTGCCAGCAGTCCCCGGGGACAGGTCCAGAACACTGAAGCTTTCTTT
few,NA,TRBV7-3,TRBJ2-3,14,CASSPGFQRDTQYF,TGTGCCAGCAGCCCCGGGTTTCAGCGAGATACGCAGTATTTT
NA,NA,TRBV19,TRBJ1-5,16,CASSARRVTGNQPQHF,TGTGCCAGTAGTGCTAGGAGGGTAACGGGCAATCAGCCCCAGCATTTT
NA,NA,TRBV10-3,TRBJ1-2,12,CAISVPGNGYTF,TGTGCCATCAGTGTTCCGGGGAATGGCTACACCTTC
NA,TRBD1,TRBV19,TRBJ2-1,14,CASSGTGAWNEQFF,TGTGCCAGTAGTGGGACAGGGGCTTGGAATGAGCAGTTCTTC
NA,TRBD1,TRBV5-1,TRBJ1-6,18,CASSLQSLGTGNNSPLHF,TGCGCCAGCAGCTTGCAATCTTTGGGGACAGGGAACAATTCACCCCTCCACTTT
NA,TRBD1,TRBV6-5,TRBJ2-1,14,CASRDTNRGNEQFF,TGTGCCAGCAGGGATACTAACAGGGGCAATGAGCAGTTCTTC
NA,TRBD1,TRBV12-3/TRBV12-4,TRBJ2-1,12,CASSSQGDEQFF,TGTGCCAGCAGTTCACAGGGGGATGAGCAGTTCTTC
NA,NA,TRBV7-9,TRBJ1-2,15,CASSTSPGGGRGYTF,TGTGCCAGCAGCACAAGTCCAGGCGGAGGGCGCGGCTACACCTTC
NA,TRBD1,TRBV6-6,TRBJ1-1,13,CASTGTGNTEAFF,TGTGCCAGCACCGGGACAGGGAACACTGAAGCTTTCTTT
NA,NA,TRBV2,TRBJ2-1,13,CASRVQSYNEQFF,TGTGCCAGCAGGGTTCAGTCCTACAATGAGCAGTTCTTC
NA,NA,TRBV4-1,TRBJ1-2,15,CASSQPPQSVYGYTF,TGCGCCAGCAGCCAACCCCCACAGTCCGTCTATGGCTACACCTTC
NA,TRBD2,TRBV10-3,TRBJ2-1,16,CAISAGSGSRGYEQFF,TGTGCCATCAGTGCTGGTAGCGGGAGTAGGGGATATGAGCAGTTCTTC
NA,TRBD1,TRBV3-1/TRBV3-2,TRBJ1-2,15,CASSPWDREAGGYTF,TGTGCCAGCAGCCCGTGGGACAGGGAAGCGGGTGGCTACACCTTC
NA,TRBD1,TRBV7-2,TRBJ1-4,17,CASSPTGTGVRSEKLFF,TGTGCCAGCAGCCCAACCGGGACAGGGGTTCGGAGTGAAAAACTGTTTTTT
once,NA,TRBV19,TRBJ1-5,14,CASSNEGGNQPQHF,TGTGCCAGTAGTAATGAGGGCGGCAATCAGCCCCAGCATTTT
NA,NA,TRBV3-1/TRBV3-2,TRBJ1-6,12,CASSTYRGALHF,TGTGCCAGCAGCACCTACCGCGGAGCCCTCCACTTT
NA,NA,TRBV2,TRBJ2-2,14,CASREGVRTGELFF,TGTGCCAGCAGAGAAGGGGTGAGGACCGGGGAGCTGTTTTTT
NA,TRBD1,TRBV30,TRBJ1-4,17,CAWRGQGILSTNEKLFF,TGTGCCTGGAGGGGACAGGGTATTCTATCAACTAATGAAAAACTGTTTTTT
NA,NA,TRBV6-5,TRBJ2-7,15,CASSYSAGESYEQYF,TGTGCCAGCAGTTACTCGGCGGGTGAGAGTTACGAGCAGTACTTC
NA,TRBD1,TRBV7-3,TRBJ2-4,14,CASSPGGSGNIQYF,TGTGCCAGCAGCCCAGGGGGATCGGGAAACATTCAGTACTTC
NA,TRBD1,TRBV10-3,TRBJ1-1,13,CAIRQGMNTEAFF,TGTGCCATCAGACAGGGGATGAACACTGAAGCTTTCTTT
NA,TRBD1,TRBV5-1,TRBJ1-3,15,CASSDQTGIGNTIYF,TGCGCCAGCAGCGACCAGACAGGGATCGGAAACACCATATATTTT
NA,TRBD1,TRBV2,TRBJ2-7,12,CASSETGVEQYF,TGTGCCAGCAGTGAGACAGGGGTCGAGCAGTACTTC
NA,NA,TRBV6-2/TRBV6-3,TRBJ1-3,14,CASSRPGSGNTIYF,TGTGCCAGCAGTCGACCAGGGTCTGGAAACACCATATATTTT
NA,TRBD2,TRBV3-1/TRBV3-2,TRBJ2-1,13,CASSQVGGVYQFF,TGTGCCAGCAGCCAAGTCGGGGGGGTCTATCAGTTCTTC
NA,TRBD2,TRBV10-3,TRBJ2-1,14,CAIGGRAPSNEQFF,TGTGCCATCGGCGGGAGGGCCCCGTCAAATGAGCAGTTCTTC
NA,NA,TRBV24-1,TRBJ2-3,14,CATSDLQGGDTQYF,TGTGCCACCAGTGATTTGCAGGGGGGAGATACGCAGTATTTT
NA,TRBD1,TRBV28,TRBJ1-6,14,CASSLSGTEKPLHF,TGTGCCAGCAGTTTATCAGGGACAGAGAAACCCCTCCACTTT
once,TRBD1,TRBV7-2,TRBJ1-2,15,CASSLPRTGGYGYTF,TGTGCCAGCAGCTTACCTCGGACAGGGGGCTATGGCTACACCTTC
NA,TRBD2,TRBV11-3,TRBJ2-1,16,CASSGTSGRRNNEQFF,TGTGCCAGCAGTGGGACTAGCGGGAGAAGGAACAATGAGCAGTTCTTC